The present T cell receptor (beta chain) was sequenced within a study of cytomegalovirus exposure and HLA in healthy donors. Trimming shortened V by 1 base and J by 0 bases, and 7 bases separated the two germline ends. The length of the CDR3 is 15 residues. Germline V CDR1 and CDR2: LNHNV, YYDKDF (reference sequence). PCR was performed using 60 Vbeta and 13 Jbeta primers. Data came from immunoSEQ multiplex PCR; TCRdb stores just in-frame clones and leaves some out. This table lists approximately 120,000 clones. For this clone: Its antigen is still unknown.

Study-level points and caveats: Specificity for CMV antigens was confirmed in vitro for three of the CMV-associated chains.

The sequence came from a man between 18 and 35 years old in good health and CMV-seronegative. The chain carries TRBV15 and TRBJ1-5; no reliable D call. Sequenced material: PBMCs. CDR3 residues: CATSRGENSNQPQHF. The CDR3 DNA sequence: TGTGCCACCAGCAGAGGAGAGAATAGCAATCAGCCCCAGCATTTT.